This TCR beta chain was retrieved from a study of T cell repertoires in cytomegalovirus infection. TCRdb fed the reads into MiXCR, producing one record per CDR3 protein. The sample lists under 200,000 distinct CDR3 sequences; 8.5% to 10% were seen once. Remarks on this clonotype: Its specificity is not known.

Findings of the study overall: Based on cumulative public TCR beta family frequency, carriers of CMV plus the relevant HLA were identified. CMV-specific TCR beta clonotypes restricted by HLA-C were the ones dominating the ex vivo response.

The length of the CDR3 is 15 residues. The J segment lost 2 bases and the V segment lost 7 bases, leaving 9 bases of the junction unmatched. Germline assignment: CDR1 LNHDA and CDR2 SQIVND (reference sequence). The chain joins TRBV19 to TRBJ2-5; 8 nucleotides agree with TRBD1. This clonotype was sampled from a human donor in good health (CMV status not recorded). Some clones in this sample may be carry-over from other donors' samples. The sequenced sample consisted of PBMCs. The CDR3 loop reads CASTSRQGIQETQYF. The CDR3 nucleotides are TGTGCCAGTACCTCCCGACAGGGGATTCAAGAGACCCAGTACTTC. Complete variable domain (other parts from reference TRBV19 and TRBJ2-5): DGGITQSPKYLFRKEGQNVTLSCEQNLNHDAMYWYRQDPGQGLRLIYYSQIVNDFQKGDIAEGYSVSREKKESFPLTVTSAQKNPTAFYLCASTSRQGIQETQYFGPGTRLLVL.